These T cell receptor beta chains were read from a single sample in a study of blood T cell repertoires in COVID-19. Clones were sequenced by immunoSEQ multiplex PCR, and TCRdb holds only the in-frame ones, with some missing. The sample shows tens of thousands of clones, about 84% of them seen only once. Input material: peripheral blood. These receptors came from a human donor in a cohort sampled during active COVID-19. The CDR3 runs from the conserved cysteine through the conserved F or W. The order of the fields is CDR3 DNA, CDR3 protein, J gene, V gene, clone size, D gene. A D gene is named only where the DNA matches it firmly. The size of a clone is reported for some rows only, either as once, few or many, or as a class for expanded clones.

TGTGCCAGCAGCTCGGACAGCGATAATTCACCCCTCCACTTT CASSSDSDNSPLHF TRBJ1-6 TRBV7-9 NA NA
TGTGCCAGCAGCTTGGGTTGGGGAATGGGACAGGGAGAACTGCAGTACTTC CASSLGWGMGQGELQYF TRBJ2-7 TRBV5-8 NA TRBD1
TGTGCCAGCAGCTCGCAAAGGACAGGTAGAATGAACACTGAAGCTTTCTTT CASSSQRTGRMNTEAFF TRBJ1-1 TRBV7-9 NA TRBD1
TGCGCCAGCAGGGCAGAACTACTAAAATACAATGAGCAGTTCTTC CASRAELLKYNEQFF TRBJ2-1 TRBV10-2 NA NA
TGTGCCAGCACTTCAAATCCGGGACAAGGAGACGAAAATGAAAAACTGTTTTTT CASTSNPGQGDENEKLFF TRBJ1-4 TRBV28 once NA
TGTGCCAGCAGTGGACAGGGGTTACTTCAGCCCCAGCATTTT CASSGQGLLQPQHF TRBJ1-5 TRBV5-6 NA TRBD1
TGTGCCAGCTCAACCCGACAGGACTTGGGCACTGAAGCTTTCTTT CASSTRQDLGTEAFF TRBJ1-1 TRBV18 NA NA
TGCGCCAGCAGCCAAGGTGGGGACAGCTTCTATGGCTACACCTTC CASSQGGDSFYGYTF TRBJ1-2 TRBV4-1 NA TRBD1
TGTGCCAGTAGTATAGCGGACATGCGAGATACGCAGTATTTT CASSIADMRDTQYF TRBJ2-3 TRBV19 NA NA
TGTGCCACCAGCAGAGTGCCAGGGGACACTGAAGCTTTCTTT CATSRVPGDTEAFF TRBJ1-1 TRBV15 NA NA
TGTGCCAGCTCAGGAGGTGCAGGCCCGAGTCAGCCCCAGCATTTT CASSGGAGPSQPQHF TRBJ1-5 TRBV18 NA NA
TGTGCCAGCAGCTTGGGGCTACAGCGCACAGATACGCAGTATTTT CASSLGLQRTDTQYF TRBJ2-3 TRBV9 few NA
TGTGCCATCAAAAGAAACGGGCAGGGTGATAACTATGGCTACACCTTC CAIKRNGQGDNYGYTF TRBJ1-2 TRBV10-3 NA NA
TGTGCCAGCAGCCCAGAGACCCTTAGCGGAAATACGCAGTATTTT CASSPETLSGNTQYF TRBJ2-3 TRBV6-5 NA NA
TGTGCCATCTCAGAGACCCAGTACTTC CAISETQYF TRBJ2-5 TRBV2 NA NA
TGTGCCAGCAGCTCGCTAGGGGGGGGTCGAAGCAATGAGCAGTTCTTC CASSSLGGGRSNEQFF TRBJ2-1 TRBV27 few NA
TGTGCCAGCAGCTTGGGGGACAGTTATAACAATGAGCAGTTCTTC CASSLGDSYNNEQFF TRBJ2-1 TRBV5-4 NA TRBD1
TGTGCCAGTACCTCAGGGTCAGGGTATACCACTGAAGCTTTCTTT CASTSGSGYTTEAFF TRBJ1-1 TRBV19 NA NA
TGTGCCAGCAGCCCCACCTTGAGCCGTTTTTACGAGCAGTACTTC CASSPTLSRFYEQYF TRBJ2-7 TRBV5-5 NA NA
TGTGCCAGCAGCTTAGCGGGACAGTTCAACTATGGCTACACCTTC CASSLAGQFNYGYTF TRBJ1-2 TRBV11-2 NA TRBD1
TGTGCCAGCAGCCAAGTTCTAGCGGGGGGAGAGACCCAGTACTTC CASSQVLAGGETQYF TRBJ2-5 TRBV4-2 once TRBD2
TGTGCCAGCTCACCGCGGACAGGGGGAGATCAGCCCCAGCATTTT CASSPRTGGDQPQHF TRBJ1-5 TRBV18 many TRBD1
TGTGCCAGCAGCTTGGAGGGTAGGGGATATCAAGGCTACACCTTC CASSLEGRGYQGYTF TRBJ1-2 TRBV5-4 NA NA
TGTGCCAGTAGTTTGAATCACGCGACTAATGGCAATCAGCCCCAGCATTTT CASSLNHATNGNQPQHF TRBJ1-5 TRBV19 NA NA
TGTGCCAGCAGTTACTCTCGCAGGGGGAATGGCTACACCTTC CASSYSRRGNGYTF TRBJ1-2 TRBV6-5 NA TRBD1
TGTGCCACCAGCAGAGCAGGGGGTGGGTATGAAAAACTGTTTTTT CATSRAGGGYEKLFF TRBJ1-4 TRBV15 NA TRBD1
TGTGCCATCAGCAGCGGGGGGGCCTACAATGAGCAGTTCTTC CAISSGGAYNEQFF TRBJ2-1 TRBV10-3 NA TRBD2
TGTGCCAGCAGACGAGCGGGGCCCTACAATGAGCAGTTCTTC CASRRAGPYNEQFF TRBJ2-1 TRBV27 NA TRBD2
TGTGCCAGCAGCTTGGCAGGGGGACTAGCATCAGATACGCAGTATTTT CASSLAGGLASDTQYF TRBJ2-3 TRBV5-4 NA TRBD2
TGTGCCAGCTCACCGGGGGGGCCGAACACTGAAGCTTTCTTT CASSPGGPNTEAFF TRBJ1-1 TRBV18 NA NA
TGTGCCAGCAGTTTTTCCGGCGGGAGCAATCAGCCCCAGCATTTT CASSFSGGSNQPQHF TRBJ1-5 TRBV28 NA NA
TGTGCCAGCAAACTTACGGGTTCTCCCCAGCATTTT CASKLTGSPQHF TRBJ1-5 TRBV6-5 NA NA
TGTGCCAGCAGTGAGGGTGACAGGCCCAATGAGCAGTTCTTC CASSEGDRPNEQFF TRBJ2-1 TRBV2 NA NA
TGTGCCAGCAGCGTAGAGGGGGCGGGCGGGTCCTCCCACAATGAGCAGTTCTTC CASSVEGAGGSSHNEQFF TRBJ2-1 TRBV9 NA TRBD1
TGTGCCAGCAGTGTTTCCCACTCGTCGCGTGGAGCAAACTATGGCTACACCTTC CASSVSHSSRGANYGYTF TRBJ1-2 TRBV6-4 NA NA
TGTGCCACCAGCAGAGCTGTCTTGAGCTCCTACGAGCAGTACTTC CATSRAVLSSYEQYF TRBJ2-7 TRBV15 NA NA
TGTGCCACCACCCGGGACACTGAAGCTTTTTTT CATTRDTEAFF TRBJ1-1 TRBV6-6 NA NA
TGTGCCAGCAGTCGGGACAGTTATAGCACAGATACGCAGTATTTT CASSRDSYSTDTQYF TRBJ2-3 TRBV6-5 NA TRBD1
TGTGCCAGCAGCTTAACGGGCCGGTGGGGGGGCACAGATACGCAGTATTTT CASSLTGRWGGTDTQYF TRBJ2-3 TRBV7-3 NA NA
TGTGCCAGCAGATTAGGTGTGCAGGGGGGCAATGAGCAGTTCTTC CASRLGVQGGNEQFF TRBJ2-1 TRBV11-1 NA NA
TGTGCCAGCAGTCCCTCTCCGGGACTCCTTTATGGCTACACCTTC CASSPSPGLLYGYTF TRBJ1-2 TRBV28 NA NA
TGTGCCAGCAGTAGACTAGCAGAAGCGGGAGATACGCAGTATTTT CASSRLAEAGDTQYF TRBJ2-3 TRBV2 NA TRBD2
TGCGCCAGCAGCTTATCGGGGGAAAGCACGCAGTATTTT CASSLSGESTQYF TRBJ2-3 TRBV5-1 NA NA
TGTGCCATCAGGGGACAGGGGACAGATACGCAGTATTTT CAIRGQGTDTQYF TRBJ2-3 TRBV10-3 NA TRBD1
TGCGCCAGCAGCCTACGCGGGACAGGACTAAACTACGAGCAGTACTTC CASSLRGTGLNYEQYF TRBJ2-7 TRBV5-1 once TRBD1
TGCGCCAGCAGCTGGGAGGGGTCTTCGGGGAAAAAACTGTTTTTT CASSWEGSSGKKLFF TRBJ1-4 TRBV5-1 NA NA
TGTGCCAGCTCACCCGTAGCCCCCGGGTCCCGTCACGAGCAGTACTTC CASSPVAPGSRHEQYF TRBJ2-7 TRBV18 NA NA